This T cell receptor beta chain was recovered during a study of T cells after yellow fever vaccination. V was pared by 2 bases and J by 1 base, with 14 bases between. Germline loops: CDR1 MNHEY, CDR2 SVGAGI. The CDR3 loop spans 16 amino acids. There are a few counts of this clonotype. What it recognizes is unknown. The study's findings and limits: Peaking on day 5 versus 15, the secondary response was faster but weaker.

From the 5' RACE reads, TCRdb called clonotypes with MiXCR, one entry per CDR3 protein. The data contain 150,000 or so distinct CDR3 sequences, roughly 6.7% of them singletons. Sequencing used CD4+ T cells sorted from PBMCs, obtained 10 days after the yellow fever booster vaccination. This receptor was taken from a young man who received the YFV17D yellow fever vaccine. This chain joins TRBV6-5 and TRBJ2-5; D may be TRBD2 (6 bases). In DNA, the CDR3 is TGTGCCAGCAGTTACCCCGGTGGTAGCGGCCAAGAGACCCAGTACTTC. Its translation: CASSYPGGSGQETQYF.